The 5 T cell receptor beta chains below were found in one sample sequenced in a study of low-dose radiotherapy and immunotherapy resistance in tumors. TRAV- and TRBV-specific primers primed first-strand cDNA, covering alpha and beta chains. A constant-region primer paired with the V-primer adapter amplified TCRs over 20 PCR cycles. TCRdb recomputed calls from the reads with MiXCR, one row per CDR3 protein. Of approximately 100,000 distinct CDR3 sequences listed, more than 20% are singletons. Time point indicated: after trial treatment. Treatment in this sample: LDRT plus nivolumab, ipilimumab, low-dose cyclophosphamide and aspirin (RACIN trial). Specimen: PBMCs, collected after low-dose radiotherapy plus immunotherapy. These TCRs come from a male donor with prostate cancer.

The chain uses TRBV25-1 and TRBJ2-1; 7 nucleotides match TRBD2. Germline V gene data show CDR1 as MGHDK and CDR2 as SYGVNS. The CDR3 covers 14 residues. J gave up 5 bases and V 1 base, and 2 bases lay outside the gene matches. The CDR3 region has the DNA TGTGCCAGCAGTGAATGGGGGGGGGACAATGAGCAGTTCTTC. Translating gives CASSEWGGDNEQFF. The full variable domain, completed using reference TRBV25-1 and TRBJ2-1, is EADIYQTPRYLVIGTGKKITLECSQTMGHDKMYWYQQDPGMELHLIHYSYGVNSTEKGDLSSESTVSRIRTEHFPLTLESARPSHTSQYLCASSEWGGDNEQFFGPGTRLTVL.

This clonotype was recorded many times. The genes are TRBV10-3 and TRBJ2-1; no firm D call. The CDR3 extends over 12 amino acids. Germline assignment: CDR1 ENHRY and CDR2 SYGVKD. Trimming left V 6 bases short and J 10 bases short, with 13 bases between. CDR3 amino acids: CAIRDLPGEQFF. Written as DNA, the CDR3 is TGTGCCATCAGGGACCTCCCAGGAGAGCAGTTCTTC.

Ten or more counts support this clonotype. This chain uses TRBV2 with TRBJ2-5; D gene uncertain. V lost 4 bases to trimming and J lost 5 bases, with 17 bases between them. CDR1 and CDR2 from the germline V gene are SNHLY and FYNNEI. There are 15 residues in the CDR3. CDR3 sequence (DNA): TGTGCCAGCAGTGGCCCGGGCCTGCGGCCGGAGACCCAGTACTTC. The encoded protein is CASSGPGLRPETQYF.

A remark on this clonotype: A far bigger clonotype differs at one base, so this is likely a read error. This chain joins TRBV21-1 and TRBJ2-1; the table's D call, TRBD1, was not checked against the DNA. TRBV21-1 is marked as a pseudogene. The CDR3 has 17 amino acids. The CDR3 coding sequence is TGTGCCAGCAACCTAACCGGGGGCCAGCAATCAACCTACGAGCAGTTCTTC. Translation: CASNLTGGQQSTYEQFF.

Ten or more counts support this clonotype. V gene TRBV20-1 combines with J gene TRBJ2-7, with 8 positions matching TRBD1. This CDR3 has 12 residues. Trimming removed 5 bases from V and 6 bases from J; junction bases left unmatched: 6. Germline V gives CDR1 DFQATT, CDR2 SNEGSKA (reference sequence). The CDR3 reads CSADRGTAEQYF. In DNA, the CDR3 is TGCAGTGCTGACAGGGGAACGGCCGAGCAGTACTTC.